This T cell receptor beta chain was sequenced during a study of T cell responses to AZD1222 COVID-19 vaccine. Whole-study results and caveats: Repertoires in all cases were sampled only once the peak T cell response had passed. Just a handful of AZD1222 recipients tested seropositive at baseline.

Clones were sequenced by immunoSEQ multiplex PCR, and TCRdb holds only the in-frame ones, with some missing. The sample has around 130,000 clones; about 93% are singletons. This clone has only one observation. Its specificity is unknown. Germline V CDR1 and CDR2: LNHDA, SQIVND (reference sequence). The length of the CDR3 is 15 residues. Trimming left V 2 bases short and J 0 bases short, with 10 bases between. The chain is built from TRBV19 and TRBJ1-2; D is possibly TRBD1 (5 bases). The sequencing here drew on peripheral blood, taken on day 0 of AZD1222 vaccination. The sequence came from an adult in good health. In nucleotides, the CDR3 is TGTGCCAGTAGTATACCCACAGGACCTAACTATGGCTACACCTTC. Its protein is CASSIPTGPNYGYTF. Based on the CDR3 plus reference TRBV19 and TRBJ1-2, the full variable domain is DGGITQSPKYLFRKEGQNVTLSCEQNLNHDAMYWYRQDPGQGLRLIYYSQIVNDFQKGDIAEGYSVSREKKESFPLTVTSAQKNPTAFYLCASSIPTGPNYGYTFGSGTRLTVV.